A single sample is the source of the 32 T cell receptor beta chains below, sequenced in a study of T cells in Graves' hyperthyroidism and ophthalmopathy. Researchers took RNA transcripts and amplified the TCR beta CDR3 regions from them. The study used the HTBI primer set for a first-round RT-PCR of the TCR CDR3. TCRdb re-analysed the multiplex PCR reads in MiXCR, keeping a single row per CDR3 protein. The sample contains some 600,000 distinct CDR3 sequences, roughly 13% of which appear only once. Source material: blood. The receptor set was obtained from a woman aged 25 to 39 with Graves' hyperthyroidism that later progressed to Graves' ophthalmopathy.

This clonotype was seen many times. V gene TRBV19 combines with J gene TRBJ1-1; tentatively, D is TRBD1 (5 bases). V was trimmed by 10 bases and J by 3 bases, leaving 15 bases between them. This CDR3 is 13 amino acids long. Germline CDR1 LNHDA, CDR2 SQIVND (reference sequence). CDR3 region: CAIMAEGHTEAFF. CDR3 nucleotides: TGTGCCATCATGGCCGAGGGACACACTGAAGCTTTCTTT. The whole variable domain, filled in from reference TRBV19 and TRBJ1-1, reads DGGITQSPKYLFRKEGQNVTLSCEQNLNHDAMYWYRQDPGQGLRLIYYSQIVNDFQKGDIAEGYSVSREKKESFPLTVTSAQKNPTAFYLCAIMAEGHTEAFFGQGTRLTVV.

Ten or more counts support this clonotype. The V call is TRBV12-3 or TRBV12-4, the J call TRBJ1-2; D call uncertain. The V gene lost 3 bases and the J gene lost 6 bases, with 2 bases spanning the gap. The CDR3 extends over 10 amino acids. Here the CDR3 reads CASSFNGYTF. The CDR3 nucleotides read TGTGCCAGCAGTTTTAATGGCTACACCTTC.

This clonotype appeared many times. The chain carries TRBV30 and TRBJ2-2; D not resolved. CDR1 and CDR2 from the germline V gene are GTSNPN and SVGIG (reference sequence). Trimming took 2 bases from V and 4 from J, leaving 11 bases between them. CDR3 length equals 14 residues. The CDR3 loop is CAWSYGGSTGELFF. CDR3 nucleotides: TGTGCCTGGAGTTATGGCGGATCCACCGGGGAGCTGTTTTTT.

This clonotype was seen at least ten times. V usage is TRBV2 and J usage is TRBJ2-7; 8 nucleotides align to TRBD1. Germline loops: CDR1 SNHLY, CDR2 FYNNEI. This CDR3 has 13 amino acids. J lost 3 bases, V lost 6 bases, and 4 bases had no gene match. CDR3 sequence (DNA): TGTGCCAGCAGACTGACAGGGGACTACGAGCAGTACTTC. It codes for CASRLTGDYEQYF.

Many counts were recorded for this clonotype. The chain recombines TRBV11-2 with TRBJ1-3; D call uncertain. This CDR3 spans 11 amino acids. Germline lookup yields CDR1 SGHAT and CDR2 FQNNGV. V was shortened by 3 bases and J by 8 bases, with 5 bases between the two germline ends. DNA for the CDR3: TGTGCCAGCAGCTTGATACACACCATATATTTT. As protein: CASSLIHTIYF.

This clonotype was counted at least ten times. The V gene is TRBV18, the J gene TRBJ1-2; D remains unclear. CDR1 KGHSH and CDR2 LQKENI come from the germline V gene. This CDR3 spans 14 amino acids. Trimming stripped 6 bases from V and 3 bases from J, with 14 bases between. CDR3 sequence (DNA): TGTGCCAGCTCGGCAGAAGTGGGAGACTATGGCTACACCTTC. As protein: CASSAEVGDYGYTF.

This clonotype has a handful of counts. The chain uses TRBV20-1 and TRBJ1-1, with D hard to call. The CDR3 is made up of 11 amino acids. Germline CDR1 is DFQATT and CDR2 is SNEGSKA (reference sequence). Trimming pared 5 bases from V and 8 bases from J, leaving 12 bases between. The CDR3 DNA reads as TGCAGTGCTGCGAGATACTCCGAAGCTTTCTTT. Translating it yields CSAARYSEAFF.

The chain links TRBV27 to TRBJ2-7; 10 nucleotides agree with TRBD2. CDR1 is MNHEY and CDR2 is SMNVEV in the germline V gene (reference sequence). The V and J ends lost 6 bases and 0 bases, in that order; junction bases with no gene match: 5. The CDR3 covers 15 residues. In DNA form, the CDR3 reads TGTGCCAGCAGAACAGCGGGAGGGCCCTCCTACGAGCAGTACTTC. Protein: CASRTAGGPSYEQYF.

This clonotype was counted ten times or more. This chain uses TRBV28 with TRBJ1-2, with D possibly matching TRBD1 (5 bases). The germline gives CDR1 MDHEN, CDR2 SYDVKM. The CDR3 is 12 amino acids. Trimming took 5 bases from V and 2 from J, leaving 6 bases between them. The CDR3 protein is CASSRQNYGYTF. CDR3 in DNA: TGTGCCAGCAGTCGACAGAACTATGGCTACACCTTC.

Points on this clonotype: This may stem from a read error, because a much larger clone lies one nucleotide away. The chain couples TRBV6-1 to TRBJ1-2; the D is unclear. Germline V gives CDR1 MNHNS, CDR2 SASEGT. The CDR3 extends over 12 amino acids. The CDR3 is CASTSAREGYAF. CDR3 nucleotides: TGTGCCAGCACCTCGGCGCGGGAAGGCTACGCCTTC.

This clonotype was found many times. The chain recombines TRBV5-1 with TRBJ2-7, with D perhaps matching TRBD1 (5 bases). The CDR3 covers 15 residues. Germline CDR1 reads SGHRS; CDR2 reads YFSETQ. With 0 bases removed from V and 4 bases from J, the gap between germline ends came to 14 bases. The CDR3: CASSLALRGPYEQYF. The CDR3 DNA reads TGCGCCAGCAGCTTGGCCCTAAGGGGCCCATACGAGCAGTACTTC.

This clonotype has at least ten counts. The rearrangement uses TRBV20-1 and TRBJ1-6; 11 positions match TRBD1. V shed 6 bases and J 7 bases; nucleotides not matched to a gene: 5. Germline lookup yields CDR1 DFQATT and CDR2 SNEGSKA (reference sequence). CDR3 length equals 14 residues. The CDR3 spells CSAQGQGENSPLHF. The CDR3 bases are TGCAGTGCCCAGGGACAGGGGGAGAATTCACCCCTCCACTTT.

Ten or more counts support this clonotype. The J gene is TRBJ1-5, the V gene TRBV19; unclear D gene. The V end lost 3 bases, the J end lost 4 bases, and 13 bases lay between the germline ends. The length of the CDR3 is 15 residues. Germline V CDR1 and CDR2: LNHDA, SQIVND (reference sequence). As DNA, the CDR3 is TGTGCCAGTAGTATTATGAGGCAGCTTAATCAGCCCCAGCATTTT. This translates into CASSIMRQLNQPQHF.

This clonotype appeared many times. V gene TRBV11-2 combines with J gene TRBJ2-5; 7 bases agree with TRBD2. There are 14 residues in the CDR3. CDR1 is SGHAT, CDR2 FQNNGV, per germline. After removal of 5 bases from V and 1 base from J, the junction contained 4 bases not matched to a gene. CDR3 in DNA: TGTGCCAGCAGCCCCAGACTAGCCCAAGAGACCCAGTACTTC. Its translation: CASSPRLAQETQYF. Combining the CDR3 with reference TRBV11-2 and TRBJ2-5 gives the whole variable domain EAGVAQSPRYKIIEKRQSVAFWCNPISGHATLYWYQQILGQGPKLLIQFQNNGVVDDSQLPKDRFSAERLKGVDSTLKIQPAKLEDSAVYLCASSPRLAQETQYFGPGTRLLVL.

This clonotype showed up many times. Germline and junction disagree at one end, which may indicate a read error. CDR3 residues: CASSSDSSYEQYF. CDR3 nucleotide sequence: TGTGCCAGCAGCTCGGACAGTTCCTACGAGCAGTACTTC. V is TRBV5-1 and J is TRBJ2-7; D perhaps matches TRBD1 (6 bases). The CDR3 sequence is 13 residues long. Per the germline V gene, CDR1 is SGHRS and CDR2 is YFSETQ.

The chain combines TRBV10-3 with TRBJ1-2, with TRBD1 matching over 12 bases. This CDR3 comprises 14 residues. Germline CDR1 and CDR2: ENHRY and SYGVKD. J was trimmed by 4 bases and V by 11 bases; bases with no gene match: 8. This CDR3 is CASGTGGAGYGYTF. The CDR3, as DNA: TGTGCCTCCGGGACAGGGGGCGCAGGCTATGGCTACACCTTC.

This clonotype has ten or more counts. J is TRBJ2-1 and V is TRBV12-3 or TRBV12-4; TRBD2 matches at 8 bases. This CDR3 has 17 residues. V was pared by 0 bases and J by 8 bases, with 12 bases of the junction left unmatched. CDR3 DNA sequence: TGTGCCAGCAGTTTAGCTGGCGCGGTAGCGGGATTCGATGAGCAGTTCTTC. Protein sequence: CASSLAGAVAGFDEQFF.

CDR3 in amino acids: CASSVYRGMNTEAFF. CDR3 sequence (DNA): TGTGCCAGCAGCGTATACAGGGGCATGAACACTGAAGCTTTCTTT. The J gene is TRBJ1-1, the V gene TRBV9, with 7 bases identical to TRBD1. The germline V gene encodes CDR1 SGDLS and CDR2 YYNGEE. Trimming at V came to 1 base and at J to 0 bases, leaving 3 bases not matched to a gene. CDR3 length: 15 residues.

This clonotype was detected many times. V and J are TRBV7-2 and TRBJ2-1, with TRBD2 matching over 10 bases. Germline-derived CDR1 and CDR2 are SGHTA and FQGNSA. Trimming removed 1 base from V and 6 bases from J; junction bases left unmatched: 12. There are 18 residues in the CDR3. CDR3 loop: CASSLEPLAGVGANEQFF. The DNA for the CDR3 is TGTGCCAGCAGCTTAGAACCCCTAGCGGGAGTAGGAGCCAATGAGCAGTTCTTC.

Many counts were recorded for this clonotype. The chain joins TRBV12-3 or TRBV12-4 to TRBJ2-6; 11 bases are shared with TRBD1. V was clipped by 6 bases and J by 3 bases; unmatched bases: 13. The CDR3 is 19 residues long. The CDR3 DNA follows: TGTGCCAGCAGGCTGGACGGCGGGACAGGGGGGTTTGGGGCCAACGTCCTGACTTTC. Its translation is CASRLDGGTGGFGANVLTF.

There are many counts of this clonotype. The chain carries TRBV20-1 and TRBJ1-1; TRBD1 is a possible D gene (6 bases). The V gene's germline CDR1 is DFQATT and CDR2 SNEGSKA (reference sequence). The CDR3 has 12 residues. V was clipped by 5 bases and J by 6 bases, with 13 bases between them. This chain's CDR3 is CSAPRAGAEAFF. Here the CDR3 DNA reads TGCAGTGCTCCCCGAGCAGGGGCTGAAGCTTTCTTT.

Notes on this clonotype: One end of the junction is discordant with germline, which a read error may explain. The chain links TRBV24-1 to TRBJ2-1, with 9 bases identical to TRBD1. This CDR3 contains 14 residues. CDR1 KGHDR and CDR2 SFDVKD come from the germline V gene. CDR3: CATSDLMGDRGVVF. In DNA, the CDR3 is TGTGCCACCAGTGATTTAATGGGAGACAGGGGGGTCGTCTTC.

This clonotype was observed at least ten times. The rearrangement links TRBV5-1 to TRBJ1-1, with TRBD1 as a possible D gene (5 bases). The CDR3 is made up of 14 amino acids. Germline CDR1 is SGHRS and CDR2 is YFSETQ. V lost 7 bases, J lost 0 bases, and 13 bases lay in between. The DNA for the CDR3 is TGCGCCAGCCAAGACAGCTTCATGAACACTGAAGCTTTCTTT. Translated, it gives CASQDSFMNTEAFF.

This clonotype was recorded at least ten times. The rearrangement uses TRBV28 and TRBJ2-5; D gene uncertain. Germline V lookup: CDR1 MDHEN, CDR2 SYDVKM. The CDR3 runs 17 residues. Trimming took 1 base from V and 7 from J, leaving 22 bases between them. The chain's CDR3 is CASSLSPSRMGPGTQYF. In DNA form, the CDR3 reads TGTGCCAGCAGTTTATCCCCGTCCCGTATGGGTCCAGGGACCCAGTACTTC. The variable domain in full, completed from reference TRBV28 and TRBJ2-5, reads DVKVTQSSRYLVKRTGEKVFLECVQDMDHENMFWYRQDPGLGLRLIYFSYDVKMKEKGDIPEGYSVSREKKERFSLILESASTNQTSMYLCASSLSPSRMGPGTQYFGPGTRLLVL.

A few counts support this clonotype. A single base separates this from a much larger clone, so it may be a read error. V usage is TRBV10-3 and J usage is TRBJ1-1; weak D call: TRBD1 (5 bases). The V gene's germline CDR1 is ENHRY and CDR2 SYGVKD. The CDR3 spans 15 residues. CDR3 sequence: CATSESSGKYTEAFF. CDR3 DNA sequence: TGTGCCACCAGTGAGTCTTCAGGGAAATACACTGAAGCTTTCTTT.

This clonotype was detected only once. CDR3 nucleotides: TGTGCCAGCAGTGAACTGACAGGGGCGGGTGGTAGCACAGATACGCAGTATTTT. Translated, it gives CASSELTGAGGSTDTQYF. This chain connects TRBV6-1 to TRBJ2-3; 8 nucleotides match TRBD1. The length of the CDR3 is 18 residues. V lost 2 bases and J lost 0; bases outside the gene matches: 10. Germline-derived CDR1 and CDR2 are MNHNS and SASEGT.

In its sample, this clonotype was seen a few times. A much larger clone differs from this one at a single base, so this may be a read error. The chain is built from TRBV7-2 and TRBJ1-1, with 7 bases aligning to TRBD1. This CDR3 contains 16 residues. From germline, CDR1 is SGHTA and CDR2 FQGNSA. The CDR3 region is CAGSRKTGSFNTEAFF. The CDR3 DNA reads TGTGCCGGCAGCCGAAAGACAGGGTCCTTCAACACTGAAGCTTTCTTT.

This chain joins TRBV5-1 and TRBJ2-5; D is possibly TRBD1 (6 bases). The CDR3 covers 16 residues. Between the trimmed V and J ends, which lost 3 bases and 1 base, there was a span of 16 bases. Germline values: CDR1 SGHRS, CDR2 YFSETQ. The CDR3 region is CASSSTWTVGQETQYF. CDR3 nucleotide sequence: TGCGCCAGCAGCTCTACTTGGACAGTGGGCCAAGAGACCCAGTACTTC.

V gene TRBV29-1 combines with J gene TRBJ1-4; 8 bases are shared with TRBD1. The CDR3 length is 16 residues. Per the germline V gene, CDR1 is SQVTM and CDR2 is ANQGSEA. V dropped 3 bases and J dropped 0; count of bases not matched to a gene: 6. The CDR3 DNA reads as TGCAGCGTTGATCTGGGGACAGGTGCAACTAATGAAAAACTGTTTTTT. Its translation is CSVDLGTGATNEKLFF.

This clonotype was detected only once. A single base separates this from a much larger clone, so it may be a read error. The chain uses TRBV14 and TRBJ2-1; D unclear. Trimming took off 4 bases at V and 8 bases at J, with 12 bases between the two ends. The germline gives CDR1 SGHDN, CDR2 FVKESK. The CDR3 is 13 residues long. CDR3 DNA sequence: TGTGCCAGCAGCCGAGATTCTGACTATGAGCAGTTCTTC. It codes for CASSRDSDYEQFF.

The V call is TRBV4-1, the J call TRBJ1-2; D is perhaps TRBD1 (5 bases). The CDR3 has 16 amino acids. Looked up from germline, CDR1 is MGHRA and CDR2 is YSYEKL. V gave up 0 bases and J gave up 4 bases, with 15 bases separating them. The CDR3 region is CASSQDAGDLGYGYTF. In DNA, the CDR3 is TGCGCCAGCAGCCAAGATGCGGGGGATTTAGGCTATGGCTACACCTTC.

V is TRBV12-3 or TRBV12-4 and J is TRBJ2-1; D ambiguous. Trimming stripped 2 bases from V and 4 bases from J, with 9 bases between. The CDR3 loop spans 14 amino acids. This chain's CDR3 is CASSLSSIYNEQFF. As DNA, the CDR3 is TGTGCCAGCAGTTTATCGTCGATTTACAATGAGCAGTTCTTC.